Sequencing of this T cell receptor beta chain was carried out in a study of blood T cell repertoires in COVID-19. About the study: The analysed material was cDNA or gDNA that came from T cells, B-cell-depleted T cells, or PBMCs.

Germline V gene data show CDR1 as LNHDA and CDR2 as SQIVND (reference sequence). V was shortened by 3 bases and J by 9 bases, with 9 bases between the two germline ends. CDR3 length equals 13 residues. Those enrolled in Seattle joined during active infection and were followed longitudinally afterward. The data were produced by immunoSEQ multiplex PCR, yet TCRdb's version contains in-frame clones alone and is incomplete. The table shows approximately 500,000 clones, with roughly 89% occurring only once. Sequenced material: peripheral blood. The receptor was derived from a man aged 18 to 30 with COVID-19, enrolled during active disease. J is TRBJ1-6 and V is TRBV19, with D perhaps matching TRBD1 (6 bases). CDR3 nucleotide sequence: TGTGCCAGTAGTATTGGACAGCCTTCACCCCTCCACTTT. Amino acids: CASSIGQPSPLHF.